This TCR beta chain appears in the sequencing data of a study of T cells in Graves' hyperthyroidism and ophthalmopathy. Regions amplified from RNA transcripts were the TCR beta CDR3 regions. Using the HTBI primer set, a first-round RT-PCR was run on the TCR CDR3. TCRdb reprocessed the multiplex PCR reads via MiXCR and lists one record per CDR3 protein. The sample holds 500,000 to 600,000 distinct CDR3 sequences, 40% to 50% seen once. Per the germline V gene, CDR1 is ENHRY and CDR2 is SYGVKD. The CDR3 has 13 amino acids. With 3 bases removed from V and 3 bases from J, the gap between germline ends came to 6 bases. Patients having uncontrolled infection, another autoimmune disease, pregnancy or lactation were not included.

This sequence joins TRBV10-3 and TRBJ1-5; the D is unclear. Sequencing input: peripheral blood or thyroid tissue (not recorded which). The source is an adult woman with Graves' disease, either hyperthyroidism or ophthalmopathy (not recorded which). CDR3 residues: CAISDRANQPQHF. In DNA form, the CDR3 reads TGTGCCATCAGTGACCGGGCCAATCAGCCCCAGCATTTT.